One and the same sample provided the 13 T cell receptor beta chains below, sequenced in a study of T cells in Graves' hyperthyroidism and ophthalmopathy. The investigators amplified TCR beta CDR3 regions from RNA transcripts. A first-round RT-PCR of the TCR CDR3 used the HTBI primer set. TCRdb re-analysed the multiplex PCR reads in MiXCR, keeping a single row per CDR3 protein. This table has about 640,000 distinct CDR3 sequences, around 21% appearing once. The sample was blood. The source is a man aged 30 to 45 with Graves' ophthalmopathy.

The table lists this clonotype with many counts. This chain links TRBV28 with TRBJ2-1; tentatively, D is TRBD2 (6 bases). CDR1 is MDHEN and CDR2 is SYDVKM in the germline V gene. The CDR3 extends over 14 amino acids. V dropped 5 bases and J dropped 6 bases, with 14 bases sitting between them. CDR3 protein: CASSISGMGNEQFF. The CDR3 nucleotides are TGTGCCAGCAGTATTAGCGGCATGGGCAATGAGCAGTTCTTC.

This clonotype was seen a few times. The rearrangement uses TRBV29-1 and TRBJ1-1; 7 bases fit TRBD1. V lost 1 base, J lost 6 bases, and 11 bases stayed unmatched. The CDR3 has 15 residues. The germline gives CDR1 SQVTM, CDR2 ANQGSEA. The CDR3 reads CSVEVGGQRGAEAFF. DNA of the CDR3: TGCAGCGTTGAAGTTGGGGGACAGCGGGGCGCTGAAGCTTTCTTT.

As for this clonotype: Since a much larger clone is just one base distant, this may be a read error. CDR3 nucleotide sequence: TGCAGTGCCCTAATCTCCGGGACAGCCGGCTCCTACGAGCAGTACTTC. Translation: CSALISGTAGSYEQYF. The chain links TRBV20-1 to TRBJ2-7; TRBD1 agrees at 7 bases. Trimming took 6 bases from V and 0 from J; bases not matched to a gene: 14. The CDR3 sequence is 16 residues long. Germline CDR1 is DFQATT and CDR2 is SNEGSKA (reference sequence).

V gene TRBV20-1 combines with J gene TRBJ1-2, with D unclear. V lost 7 bases and J lost 4, with 13 bases in between. CDR3 length: 12 residues. Per the germline V gene, CDR1 is DFQATT and CDR2 is SNEGSKA (reference sequence). This CDR3 is CSVTAIPYGYTF. CDR3 DNA sequence: TGCAGTGTAACAGCGATTCCCTATGGCTACACCTTC.

This clonotype appeared many times. V usage is TRBV20-1 and J usage is TRBJ1-5; D call uncertain. The CDR3 runs 14 residues. Germline loops: CDR1 DFQATT, CDR2 SNEGSKA (reference sequence). V shed 4 bases and J shed 5 bases, with 15 bases lying between them. CDR3 loop: CSANLVAGDQPQHF. In DNA, the CDR3 is TGCAGTGCTAACCTTGTGGCAGGAGATCAGCCCCAGCATTTT.

This clonotype was seen more than once but under ten times. This chain connects TRBV11-2 to TRBJ2-5; D uncertain. The ends were cut back, 6 bases at V and 5 bases at J, with 19 bases in the middle. Germline V gene sequence: CDR1 SGHAT, CDR2 FQNNGV. This CDR3 has 15 amino acids. The CDR3 is CASSSVGQSRETQYF. Here the CDR3 DNA reads TGTGCCAGCAGTTCCGTTGGGCAGTCGAGGGAGACCCAGTACTTC.

V and J are TRBV5-5 and TRBJ2-5; D gene ambiguous. Germline V CDR1 and CDR2: SGHKS, YYEKEE (reference sequence). This CDR3 has 13 amino acids. The V gene lost 4 bases and the J gene lost 3 bases, with 10 bases spanning the gap. The chain's CDR3 is CASSMAGEETQYF. The CDR3, as DNA: TGTGCCAGCAGCATGGCTGGGGAAGAGACCCAGTACTTC.

In its sample, this clonotype was seen a few times. The chain couples TRBV18 to TRBJ2-5; D remains unclear. Germline V lookup: CDR1 KGHSH, CDR2 LQKENI. V shed 5 bases and J shed 4 bases, with 14 bases lying between them. The CDR3 sequence is 14 residues long. CDR3 protein: CASSTTELRETQYF. CDR3 nucleotides: TGTGCCAGCTCAACCACAGAGTTGCGAGAGACCCAGTACTTC.

The CDR3 here is CASSQEWRGVGELFF. In nucleotides, the CDR3 is TGTGCCAGCAGCCAAGAGTGGCGCGGGGTCGGGGAGCTGTTTTTT. The V call is TRBV3-1, the J call TRBJ2-2; weak D call: TRBD2 (6 bases). Per the germline V gene, CDR1 is LGHDT and CDR2 is YNNKEL (reference sequence). The CDR3 has 15 residues. V shed 0 bases and J shed 7 bases, with 12 bases lying between them.

This clonotype was recorded many times. The J gene is TRBJ1-2, the V gene TRBV30; 7 bases are a match to TRBD1. Germline V gives CDR1 GTSNPN, CDR2 SVGIG (reference sequence). CDR3 length equals 14 residues. V shed 1 base and J 5 bases; nucleotides not matched to a gene: 7. CDR3: CAWSEKTGFYGYTF. The CDR3 coding sequence is TGTGCCTGGAGTGAGAAGACAGGGTTTTATGGCTACACCTTC. The full variable domain, completed using reference TRBV30 and TRBJ1-2, is SQTIHQWPATLVQPVGSPLSLECTVEGTSNPNLYWYRQAAGRGLQLLFYSVGIGQISSEVPQNLSASRPQDRQFILSSKKLLLSDSGFYLCAWSEKTGFYGYTFGSGTRLTVV.

This clonotype was recorded a few times. The chain employs TRBV19 and TRBJ2-7; D might be TRBD2 (6 bases). Trimming cost V 11 bases and J 0 bases, with 20 bases left between them. Germline V gene data show CDR1 as LNHDA and CDR2 as SQIVND (reference sequence). CDR3 length: 15 amino acids. The CDR3: CAGELEGGSSYEQYF. The CDR3 nucleotides read TGTGCCGGGGAGTTGGAGGGAGGAAGCTCCTACGAGCAGTACTTC.

At least ten counts were recorded for this clonotype. V gene TRBV30 combines with J gene TRBJ2-7, with 9 bases lining up with TRBD2. The V segment lost 0 bases and the J segment 7 bases; nucleotides outside the gene matches: 4. This CDR3 region has 13 residues. The germline V gene has CDR1 GTSNPN and CDR2 SVGIG (reference sequence). CDR3 in DNA: TGTGCCTGGAGTGTCAGCGGGAGGAGTGAGCAGTACTTC. Protein: CAWSVSGRSEQYF.

This clonotype turned up a few times. This chain connects TRBV28 to TRBJ2-5, with TRBD2 identical over 9 bases. CDR1 is MDHEN, CDR2 SYDVKM, per germline. V shed 2 bases, J shed 11 bases, and the junction held 15 bases outside the gene matches. The CDR3 covers 16 residues. The CDR3: CASSLTISGSQGRQYF. The CDR3 DNA is TGTGCCAGCAGTTTAACCATTAGCGGGAGTCAGGGTAGACAGTACTTC. Using reference TRBV28 and TRBJ2-5 for the parts outside the CDR3, the full variable domain is DVKVTQSSRYLVKRTGEKVFLECVQDMDHENMFWYRQDPGLGLRLIYFSYDVKMKEKGDIPEGYSVSREKKERFSLILESASTNQTSMYLCASSLTISGSQGRQYFGPGTRLLVL.